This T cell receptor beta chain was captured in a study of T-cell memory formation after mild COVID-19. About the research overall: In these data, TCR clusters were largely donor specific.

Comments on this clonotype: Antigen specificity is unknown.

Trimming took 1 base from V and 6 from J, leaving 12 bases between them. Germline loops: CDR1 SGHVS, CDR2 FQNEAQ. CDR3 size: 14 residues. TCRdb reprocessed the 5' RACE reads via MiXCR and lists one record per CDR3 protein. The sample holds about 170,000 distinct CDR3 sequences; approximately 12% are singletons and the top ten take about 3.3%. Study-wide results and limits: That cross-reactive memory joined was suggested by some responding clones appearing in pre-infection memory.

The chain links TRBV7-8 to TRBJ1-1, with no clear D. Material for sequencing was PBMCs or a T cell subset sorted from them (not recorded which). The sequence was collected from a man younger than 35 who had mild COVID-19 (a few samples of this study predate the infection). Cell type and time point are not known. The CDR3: CASSLGRTQSEAFF. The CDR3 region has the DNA TGTGCCAGCAGCTTAGGCAGGACCCAATCTGAAGCTTTCTTT.